This T cell receptor beta chain originates from a study of CD8 T cells in cerebrospinal fluid in Alzheimer's disease. In the study overall: CSF T cell clonal expansion was assessed by plate-based nested PCR and droplet-based sequencing. General study results and limits: Healthy subjects less often had a clone of at least 3% than Alzheimer's patients. Compared with controls, mild cognitive impairment or Alzheimer's disease patients showed higher maximum CSF clone percentages.

Germline V CDR1 and CDR2: SGDLS, YYNGEE. The CDR3 is 15 amino acids. CSF cells underwent 10X single-cell V(D)J and 5' gene-expression profiling. TCRdb reprocessed the 10x single-cell sequencing reads, with one entry per CDR3 protein and no DNA. The sample yields 1,000 to 1,500 distinct CDR3 sequences, of which the top ten take up approximately 8.3%. Its frequency marks this clonotype as large. Its antigen is unidentified. This TCR came from a human donor with Alzheimer's disease. The material sequenced was cerebrospinal fluid. This rearrangement joins TRBV9 to TRBJ2-5; TCRdb's D call of TRBD2 is untestable without DNA. The CDR3 here is CASSVAGSRQETQYF. Full variable domain (outside the CDR3, taken from reference TRBV9 and TRBJ2-5): DSGVTQTPKHLITATGQRVTLRCSPRSGDLSVYWYQQSLDQGLQFLIQYYNGEERAKGNILERFSAQQFPDLHSELNLSSLELGDSALYFCASSVAGSRQETQYFGPGTRLLVL.